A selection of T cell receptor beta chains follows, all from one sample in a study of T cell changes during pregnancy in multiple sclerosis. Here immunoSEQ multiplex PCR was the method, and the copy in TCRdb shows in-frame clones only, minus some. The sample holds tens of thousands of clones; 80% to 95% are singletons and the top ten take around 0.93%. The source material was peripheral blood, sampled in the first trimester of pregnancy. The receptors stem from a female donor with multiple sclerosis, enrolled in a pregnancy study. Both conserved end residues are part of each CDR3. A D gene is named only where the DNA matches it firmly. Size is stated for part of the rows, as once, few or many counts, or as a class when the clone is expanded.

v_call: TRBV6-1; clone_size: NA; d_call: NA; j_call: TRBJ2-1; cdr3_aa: CASSEGGREQFF; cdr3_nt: TGTGCCAGCAGTGAAGGAGGCCGGGAGCAGTTCTTC
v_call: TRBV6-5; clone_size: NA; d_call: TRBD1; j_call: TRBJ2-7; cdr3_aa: CASSYRGQGTYEQYF; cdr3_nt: TGTGCCAGCAGTTACCGGGGACAGGGGACCTACGAGCAGTACTTC
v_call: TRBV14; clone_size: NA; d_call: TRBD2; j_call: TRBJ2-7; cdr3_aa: CASSHGGGLQYEQYF; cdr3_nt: TGTGCCAGCAGCCACGGCGGGGGGCTACAGTACGAGCAGTACTTC
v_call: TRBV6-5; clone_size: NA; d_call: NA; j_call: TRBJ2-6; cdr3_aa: CASSSPGSGANVLTF; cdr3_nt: TGTGCCAGCAGTTCCCCCGGCTCTGGGGCCAACGTCCTGACTTTC
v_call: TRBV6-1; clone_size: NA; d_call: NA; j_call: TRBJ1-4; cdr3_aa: CASSRGGLGGKLFF; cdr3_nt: TGTGCCAGCAGCCGGGGGGGTTTGGGGGGAAAACTGTTTTTT
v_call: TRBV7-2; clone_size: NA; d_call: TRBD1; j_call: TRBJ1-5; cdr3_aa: CASTNPGGGQPQHF; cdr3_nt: TGTGCCAGCACCAACCCAGGGGGCGGACAGCCCCAGCATTTT
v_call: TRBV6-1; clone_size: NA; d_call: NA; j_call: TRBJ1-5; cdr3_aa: CASRTQGLNQPQHF; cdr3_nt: TGTGCCAGCAGGACCCAGGGACTCAATCAGCCCCAGCATTTT
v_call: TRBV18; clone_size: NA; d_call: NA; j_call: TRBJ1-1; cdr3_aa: CASSPGAGRAVKAFF; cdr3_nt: TGTGCCAGCTCACCAGGGGCAGGGAGGGCGGTGAAAGCTTTCTTT
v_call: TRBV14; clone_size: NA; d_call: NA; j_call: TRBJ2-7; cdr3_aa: CASSQRAGYEQYF; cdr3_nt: TGTGCCAGCAGCCAACGAGCGGGCTACGAGCAGTACTTC
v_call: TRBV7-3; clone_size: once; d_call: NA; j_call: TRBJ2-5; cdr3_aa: CASSSPEGGRETQYF; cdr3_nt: TGTGCCAGCAGCTCCCCGGAAGGGGGTAGAGAGACCCAGTACTTC
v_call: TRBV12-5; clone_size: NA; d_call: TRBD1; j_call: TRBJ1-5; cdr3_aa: CASGFGTGNQPQHF; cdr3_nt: TGTGCTAGTGGTTTTGGGACAGGGAATCAGCCCCAGCATTTT
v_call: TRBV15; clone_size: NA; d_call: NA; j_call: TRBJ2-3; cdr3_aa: CATRGEDTQYF; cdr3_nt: TGTGCCACCAGGGGAGAAGATACGCAGTATTTT
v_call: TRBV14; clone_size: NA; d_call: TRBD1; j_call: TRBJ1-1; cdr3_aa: CASSQGTGYRVTEAFF; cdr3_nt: TGTGCCAGCAGCCAGGGGACAGGGTACCGAGTCACTGAAGCTTTCTTT
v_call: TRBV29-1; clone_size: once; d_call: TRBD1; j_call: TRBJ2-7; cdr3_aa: CSGGTGLEQYF; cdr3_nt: TGCAGCGGCGGGACAGGGCTTGAGCAGTACTTC
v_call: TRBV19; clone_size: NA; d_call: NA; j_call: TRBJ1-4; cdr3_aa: CASSKRDNEKLFF; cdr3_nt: TGTGCCAGTAGTAAGAGGGATAATGAAAAACTGTTTTTT
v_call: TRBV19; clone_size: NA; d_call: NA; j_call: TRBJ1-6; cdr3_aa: CASSRSGPNSPLHF; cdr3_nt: TGTGCCAGTTCGAGGTCGGGTCCCAATTCACCCCTCCACTTT
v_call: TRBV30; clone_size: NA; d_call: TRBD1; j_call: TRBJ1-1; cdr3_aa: CARGQGNTEAFF; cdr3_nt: TGTGCCAGGGGACAGGGGAACACTGAAGCTTTCTTT
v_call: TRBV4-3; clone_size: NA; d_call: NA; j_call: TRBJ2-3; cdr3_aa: CASSMGGSSTDTQYF; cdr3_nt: TGCGCCAGCAGCATGGGCGGGTCGAGCACAGATACGCAGTATTTT
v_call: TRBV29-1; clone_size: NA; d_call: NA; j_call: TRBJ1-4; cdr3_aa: CSVRQTLSSDEKLFF; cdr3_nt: TGCAGCGTCCGACAGACCCTATCTTCTGATGAAAAACTGTTTTTT
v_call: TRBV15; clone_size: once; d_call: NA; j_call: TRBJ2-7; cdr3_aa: CATSRMASGSDEQYF; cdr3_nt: TGTGCCACCAGCAGAATGGCGTCGGGGTCCGACGAGCAGTACTTC
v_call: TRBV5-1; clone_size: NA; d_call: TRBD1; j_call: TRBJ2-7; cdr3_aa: CASSSTGGFDYEQYF; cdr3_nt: TGCGCCAGCTCCTCGACAGGGGGCTTTGACTACGAGCAGTACTTC
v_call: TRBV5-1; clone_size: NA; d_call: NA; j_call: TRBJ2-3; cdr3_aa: CASSLFGRPIDTQYF; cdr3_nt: TGCGCCAGCAGCTTGTTTGGCAGGCCGATTGATACGCAGTATTTT
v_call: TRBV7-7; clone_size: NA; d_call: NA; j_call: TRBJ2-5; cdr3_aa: CASSLGPAGRETQYF; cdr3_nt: TGTGCTAGCAGCTTAGGTCCGGCAGGGAGGGAGACCCAGTACTTC
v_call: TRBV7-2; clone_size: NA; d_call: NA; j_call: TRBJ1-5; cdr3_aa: CASSRLTAGNQPQHF; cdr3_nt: TGTGCCAGCAGCAGATTGACAGCTGGAAATCAGCCCCAGCATTTT
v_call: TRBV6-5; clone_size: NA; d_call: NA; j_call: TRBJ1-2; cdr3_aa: CASSYSTNYGYTF; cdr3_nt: TGTGCCAGCAGTTACTCCACAAACTATGGCTACACCTTC
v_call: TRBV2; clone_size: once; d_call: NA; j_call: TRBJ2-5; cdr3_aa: CASRLPHGGTDRRTGTQYF; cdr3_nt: TGTGCCAGCAGACTTCCCCATGGGGGGACAGATCGCCGGACGGGGACCCAGTACTTC